Reported below is one T cell receptor beta chain. No antigen is known for it. The source of the sample is a study of cytomegalovirus exposure and HLA in healthy donors. Overall study: Out of 150 million to 200 million T cells, an earlier analysis found some 120 million unique TCR beta sequences in total. Study outcomes and limitations: Accurate predictions that matched the HLA-A and HLA-B alleles of most subjects were reportedly made from TCR beta sequences.

Primers: 60 Vbeta forward and 13 Jbeta reverse. Measured with immunoSEQ multiplex PCR; TCRdb has only the in-frame clones, and not every one. The sample lists around 170,000 clones, about four fifths occurring once. The CDR3 is 15 residues long. Germline values: CDR1 SGHTA, CDR2 FQGNSA. Unmatched junction bases numbered 13, after V lost 5 bases and J lost 8 bases. The source of this sequence is a woman aged 50 to 60 in good health and CMV-seropositive. The sample consisted of PBMCs. The chain couples TRBV7-2 to TRBJ1-2; 8 nucleotides align to TRBD1. The CDR3 sequence: CASSQGGQGARGYTF. The CDR3 DNA follows: TGTGCCAGCAGCCAAGGCGGGCAGGGGGCGAGAGGCTACACCTTC. The full variable domain, rest sourced from reference TRBV7-2 and TRBJ1-2, is GAGVSQSPSNKVTEKGKDVELRCDPISGHTALYWYRQSLGQGLEFLIYFQGNSAPDKSGLPSDRFSAERTGGSVSTLTIQRTQQEDSAVYLCASSQGGQGARGYTFGSGTRLTVV.